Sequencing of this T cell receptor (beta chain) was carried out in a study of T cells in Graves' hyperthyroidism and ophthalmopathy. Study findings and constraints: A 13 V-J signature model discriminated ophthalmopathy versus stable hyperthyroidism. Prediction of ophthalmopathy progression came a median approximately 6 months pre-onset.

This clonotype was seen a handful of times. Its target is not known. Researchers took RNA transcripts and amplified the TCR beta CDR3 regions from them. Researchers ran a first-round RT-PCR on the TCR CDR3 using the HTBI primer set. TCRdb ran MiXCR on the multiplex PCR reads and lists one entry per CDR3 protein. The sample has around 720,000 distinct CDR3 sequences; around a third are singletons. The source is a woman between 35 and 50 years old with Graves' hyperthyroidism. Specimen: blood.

The CDR3 loop is CASHLAGGEEQYF. The CDR3 bases are TGTGCCAGTCATCTAGCGGGAGGGGAAGAGCAGTACTTC. This rearrangement joins TRBV28 to TRBJ2-7, with 12 bases aligning to TRBD2. CDR1 is MDHEN, CDR2 SYDVKM, per germline. CDR3 length: 13 amino acids. Trimming cost V 9 bases and J 7 bases; bases outside gene matches: 7.